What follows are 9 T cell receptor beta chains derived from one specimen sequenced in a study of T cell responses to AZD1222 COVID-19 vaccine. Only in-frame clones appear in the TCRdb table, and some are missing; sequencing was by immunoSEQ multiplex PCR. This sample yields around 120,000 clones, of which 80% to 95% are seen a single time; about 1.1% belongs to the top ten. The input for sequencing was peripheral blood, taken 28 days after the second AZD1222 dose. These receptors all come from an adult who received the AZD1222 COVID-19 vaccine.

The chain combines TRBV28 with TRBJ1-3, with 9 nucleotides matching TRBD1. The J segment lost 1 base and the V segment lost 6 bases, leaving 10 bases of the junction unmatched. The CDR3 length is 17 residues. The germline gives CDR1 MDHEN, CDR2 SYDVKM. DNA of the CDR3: TGTGCCAGCAGCCGGGCCGGGACAGGGAGTTCTGGAAACACCATATATTTT. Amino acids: CASSRAGTGSSGNTIYF.

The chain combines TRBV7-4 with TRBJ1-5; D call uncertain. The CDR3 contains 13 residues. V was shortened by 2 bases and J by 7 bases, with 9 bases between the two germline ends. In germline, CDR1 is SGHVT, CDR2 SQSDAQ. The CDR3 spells CASSLKTHQPQHF. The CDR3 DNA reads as TGTGCCAGCAGCTTAAAGACCCACCAGCCCCAGCATTTT.

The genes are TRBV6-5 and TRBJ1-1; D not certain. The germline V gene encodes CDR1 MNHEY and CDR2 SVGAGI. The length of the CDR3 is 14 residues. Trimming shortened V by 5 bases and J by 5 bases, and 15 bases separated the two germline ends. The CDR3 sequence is CASSKDWERTEAFF. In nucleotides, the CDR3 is TGTGCCAGCAGTAAGGACTGGGAAAGAACTGAAGCTTTCTTT.

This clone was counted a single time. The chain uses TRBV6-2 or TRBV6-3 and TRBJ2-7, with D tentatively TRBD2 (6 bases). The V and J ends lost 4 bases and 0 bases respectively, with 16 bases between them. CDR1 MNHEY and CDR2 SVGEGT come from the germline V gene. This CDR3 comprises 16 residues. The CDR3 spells CASSLGLGGASYEQYF. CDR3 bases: TGTGCCAGCAGTTTGGGACTCGGTGGGGCCTCCTACGAGCAGTACTTC.

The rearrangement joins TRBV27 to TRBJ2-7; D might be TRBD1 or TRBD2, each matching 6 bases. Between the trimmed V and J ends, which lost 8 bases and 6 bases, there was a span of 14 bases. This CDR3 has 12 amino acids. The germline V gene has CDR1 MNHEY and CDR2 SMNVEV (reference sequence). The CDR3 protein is CASYRVGGEQYF. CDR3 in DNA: TGTGCCAGCTACAGGGTCGGGGGCGAGCAGTACTTC.

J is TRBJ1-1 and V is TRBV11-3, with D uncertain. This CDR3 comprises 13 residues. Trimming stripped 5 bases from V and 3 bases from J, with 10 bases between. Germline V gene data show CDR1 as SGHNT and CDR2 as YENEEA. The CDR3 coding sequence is TGTGCCAGCAGCAGGAGGGCGGACACTGAAGCTTTCTTT. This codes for CASSRRADTEAFF.

CDR3 region: CASSLSRGSNQPQHF. As DNA, the CDR3 is TGTGCCAGCAGTTTATCCCGAGGGTCCAATCAGCCCCAGCATTTT. V and J are TRBV27 and TRBJ1-5, with no clear D. The CDR3 contains 15 residues. The germline gives CDR1 MNHEY, CDR2 SMNVEV (reference sequence). V was pared by 0 bases and J by 3 bases, with 9 bases between.

Here the CDR3 DNA reads TGTGCCAGCAGTTACTCCCCCGGACAGGGGGGGAATGAGCAGTTCTTC. Translation: CASSYSPGQGGNEQFF. The chain recombines TRBV6-5 with TRBJ2-1, with 10 bases aligning to TRBD1. The length of the CDR3 is 16 residues. Per the germline V gene, CDR1 is MNHEY and CDR2 is SVGAGI. V shed 0 bases, J shed 7 bases, and the junction held 6 bases outside the gene matches.

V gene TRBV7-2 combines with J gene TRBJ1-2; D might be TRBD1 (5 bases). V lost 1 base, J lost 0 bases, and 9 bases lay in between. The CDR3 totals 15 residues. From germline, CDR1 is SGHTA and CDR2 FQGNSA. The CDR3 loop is CASSLDGATNYGYTF. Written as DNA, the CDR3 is TGTGCCAGCAGCTTAGATGGGGCTACTAACTATGGCTACACCTTC.